These 21 T cell receptor beta chains were sequenced from one sample in a study of blood T cell repertoires in COVID-19. Here immunoSEQ multiplex PCR was the method, and the copy in TCRdb shows in-frame clones only, minus some. The sample has about 140,000 clones, about 87% seen once; the top ten hold about two fifths. The sample comprised peripheral blood. Receptors were obtained from a human donor in a cohort sampled during active COVID-19.

This clone was observed a handful of times. This chain connects TRBV6-6 to TRBJ1-1; 7 bases match TRBD1. Germline V gene sequence: CDR1 MNHNY, CDR2 SVGAGI (reference sequence). The CDR3 has 12 amino acids. V dropped 4 bases and J dropped 7; count of bases not matched to a gene: 3. CDR3 bases: TGTGCCAGCAGTTCTCGGGACAGTGAAGCTTTCTTT. Translated, it gives CASSSRDSEAFF.

This chain connects TRBV9 to TRBJ2-1; D is possibly TRBD2 (6 bases). V was trimmed by 4 bases and J by 6 bases, leaving 17 bases between them. The V gene's germline CDR1 is SGDLS and CDR2 YYNGEE. The CDR3 covers 15 residues. The CDR3 bases are TGTGCCAGCAGCCCAAGGGACTTAGCGTCCAATGAGCAGTTCTTC. As protein: CASSPRDLASNEQFF. The complete variable domain, with remaining parts taken from reference TRBV9 and TRBJ2-1, reads DSGVTQTPKHLITATGQRVTLRCSPRSGDLSVYWYQQSLDQGLQFLIQYYNGEERAKGNILERFSAQQFPDLHSELNLSSLELGDSALYFCASSPRDLASNEQFFGPGTRLTVL.

This clone occurred a few times. CDR3 residues: CASSILPGTLYEQYF. CDR3 sequence (DNA): TGTGCCAGCAGCATACTCCCCGGGACACTGTACGAGCAGTACTTC. The chain links TRBV7-3 to TRBJ2-7, with D tentatively TRBD1 (6 bases). The CDR3 loop spans 15 amino acids. The ends were cut back, 5 bases at V and 4 bases at J, with 18 bases in the middle. CDR1 and CDR2 (germline): SGHTA, FQGTGA.

This clone is a singleton in its sample. The chain has TRBV4-3 and TRBJ2-1; TRBD2 matches at 13 bases. The CDR3 spans 19 residues. Germline CDR1 LGHNA, CDR2 YSLEER. V dropped 0 bases and J dropped 10; count of bases not matched to a gene: 15. The chain's CDR3 is CASSQDSPGWTSGSGEQFF. The CDR3 region has the DNA TGCGCCAGCAGCCAAGATTCCCCCGGGTGGACTAGCGGGAGTGGGGAGCAGTTCTTC.

The chain combines TRBV25-1 with TRBJ2-1; TRBD2 matches at 8 bases. Germline V gene data show CDR1 as MGHDK and CDR2 as SYGVNS. With 3 bases clipped from V and 4 bases from J, the junction kept 2 bases outside the gene matches. The CDR3 covers 14 residues. The CDR3 is CASSDAGGYNEQFF. In DNA form, the CDR3 reads TGTGCCAGCAGTGATGCGGGGGGATACAATGAGCAGTTCTTC. The full variable domain, in which reference TRBV25-1 and TRBJ2-1 provide the parts outside the CDR3, is EADIYQTPRYLVIGTGKKITLECSQTMGHDKMYWYQQDPGMELHLIHYSYGVNSTEKGDLSSESTVSRIRTEHFPLTLESARPSHTSQYLCASSDAGGYNEQFFGPGTRLTVL.

This chain uses TRBV14 with TRBJ2-7, with 8 nucleotides matching TRBD2. Germline values: CDR1 SGHDN, CDR2 FVKESK. J lost 5 bases, V lost 1 base, and 10 bases had no gene match. The CDR3 runs 16 residues. Written as DNA, the CDR3 is TGTGCCAGCAGCCAAGCCCCGGGACTAGTATCTGACGAGCAGTACTTC. Amino acids: CASSQAPGLVSDEQYF.

This clone was seen more than once but under ten times. The V and J genes are TRBV4-1 and TRBJ1-4; unclear D gene. V lost 0 bases and J 7 bases, leaving 15 bases between the germline ends. CDR1 and CDR2 from the germline V gene are MGHRA and YSYEKL. This CDR3 has 16 amino acids. The chain's CDR3 is CASSQDIGFRGEKLFF. The CDR3 DNA is TGCGCCAGCAGCCAAGATATAGGTTTTCGGGGTGAAAAACTGTTTTTT.

The J gene is TRBJ1-5, the V gene TRBV10-2; D is ambiguous. CDR3 length equals 12 residues. V gave up 5 bases and J gave up 3 bases, with 5 bases separating them. Germline values: CDR1 WSHSY, CDR2 SAAADI. The CDR3 loop is CASSHNNQPQHF. In DNA form, the CDR3 reads TGCGCCAGCAGTCACAACAATCAGCCCCAGCATTTT.

J is TRBJ1-5 and V is TRBV29-1, with 7 positions matching TRBD1. The trim removed 5 bases at V and 5 bases at J, leaving 6 bases unmatched. CDR1 and CDR2 (germline): SQVTM, ANQGSEA. CDR3 length: 13 amino acids. DNA for the CDR3: TGCAGCGTTCGACAGGGTGGGGATCAGCCCCAGCATTTT. Translation gives CSVRQGGDQPQHF.

This sequence joins TRBV15 and TRBJ1-2; TRBD1 agrees at 7 bases. The CDR3 runs 16 residues. The V gene end was trimmed by 1 base and the J gene end by 2 bases; junction bases not matched to a gene: 7. The germline CDR1 and CDR2 sequences are LNHNV and YYDKDF (reference sequence). The CDR3 DNA follows: TGTGCCACCAGCAGAGGGGTGACAGGGAACAACTATGGCTACACCTTC. Translating gives CATSRGVTGNNYGYTF.

This clone was recorded a few times. The chain joins TRBV7-6 to TRBJ2-7, with D possibly TRBD2 on 5 matching bases. This CDR3 contains 18 residues. V was shortened by 1 base and J by 2 bases, with 21 bases between the two germline ends. Germline lookup yields CDR1 SGHVS and CDR2 FNYEAQ. In nucleotides, the CDR3 is TGTGCCAGCAGCTTAGTAGTGTCTTCGCGGGTTTACCCCTACGAGCAGTACGTC. Amino acids: CASSLVVSSRVYPYEQYV.

The rearrangement links TRBV7-9 to TRBJ2-5, with TRBD2 as a possible D gene (5 bases). Germline CDR1 is SEHNR and CDR2 is FQNEAQ (reference sequence). The CDR3 loop spans 12 amino acids. With 5 bases removed from V and 8 bases from J, the gap between germline ends came to 12 bases. DNA for the CDR3: TGTGCCAGCAGCCTCCCAGAGGGTACCCAGTACTTC. It translates to CASSLPEGTQYF.

The chain couples TRBV5-1 to TRBJ1-1; D is unclear. This CDR3 is 13 amino acids long. Germline CDR1 and CDR2: SGHRS and YFSETQ. The V gene lost 0 bases and the J gene lost 1 base, with 4 bases spanning the gap. CDR3: CASSLAPNTEAFF. The CDR3 nucleotides are TGCGCCAGCAGCTTGGCTCCGAACACTGAAGCTTTCTTT.

This chain links TRBV7-2 with TRBJ1-5, with TRBD1 identical over 10 bases. J was trimmed by 1 base and V by 5 bases; bases with no gene match: 2. The germline gives CDR1 SGHTA, CDR2 FQGNSA. The CDR3 is 15 residues long. The CDR3 protein is CASSQTGGSNQPQHF. The CDR3, as DNA: TGTGCCAGCAGCCAGACAGGGGGCAGCAATCAGCCCCAGCATTTT.

This clone has a single count. The rearrangement joins TRBV29-1 to TRBJ1-2, with TRBD1 identical over 9 bases. Germline loops: CDR1 SQVTM, CDR2 ANQGSEA. V shed 6 bases and J 5 bases; nucleotides not matched to a gene: 4. The length of the CDR3 is 12 residues. DNA of the CDR3: TGCAGCGTGGGACAGGGCGAGTATGGCTACACCTTC. Amino acids: CSVGQGEYGYTF.

The chain has TRBV10-3 and TRBJ1-3; TRBD1 aligns across 7 bases. Germline CDR1 reads ENHRY; CDR2 reads SYGVKD. This CDR3 region has 15 residues. Trimming removed 5 bases from V and 0 bases from J; junction bases left unmatched: 4. CDR3 amino acids: CAISRDRVSGNTIYF. The CDR3 nucleotides are TGTGCCATCAGTCGTGACAGGGTCTCTGGAAACACCATATATTTT.

The J gene is TRBJ1-3, the V gene TRBV11-3, with D possibly matching TRBD1 (5 bases). CDR1 SGHNT and CDR2 YENEEA come from the germline V gene. The V gene lost 0 bases and the J gene lost 0 bases, with 9 bases spanning the gap. CDR3 length: 16 residues. CDR3: CASSLEDRRSGNTIYF. For the CDR3, the DNA is TGTGCCAGCAGCTTAGAAGACAGACGCTCTGGAAACACCATATATTTT.

This clone was observed a single time. The genes are TRBV5-1 and TRBJ2-7; 11 bases line up with TRBD1. The germline V gene has CDR1 SGHRS and CDR2 YFSETQ. The CDR3 length is 15 residues. V dropped 0 bases and J dropped 2; count of bases not matched to a gene: 1. Written as DNA, the CDR3 is TGCGCCAGCAGCTTGGGGGGACAGGGGGCCTACGAGCAGTACTTC. Translated: CASSLGGQGAYEQYF.

This chain links TRBV3-1 (or the pseudogene TRBV3-2) with TRBJ2-7, with a possible D match to TRBD1 (5 bases). Trimming removed 8 bases from V and 0 bases from J, with 14 bases in between. The CDR3 length is 14 residues. CDR1 and CDR2 from the germline V gene are LGHDT and YNNKEL (reference sequence). The CDR3 sequence is CASPTQGPSYEQYV. The CDR3 DNA is TGTGCCAGCCCCACCCAGGGCCCCTCCTACGAGCAGTACGTC.

This sequence joins TRBV7-2 and TRBJ2-3; 12 bases line up with TRBD2. The CDR3 totals 16 residues. Unmatched junction bases numbered 4, after V lost 5 bases and J lost 1 base. Germline CDR1 is SGHTA and CDR2 is FQGNSA. This CDR3 reads CASSPRLAGGTDTQYF. The CDR3 DNA is TGTGCCAGCAGCCCTCGACTAGCGGGGGGCACAGATACGCAGTATTTT.

This chain uses TRBV5-1 with TRBJ2-7, with D possibly TRBD1 on 6 matching bases. The CDR3 extends over 12 amino acids. The germline gives CDR1 SGHRS, CDR2 YFSETQ. V was shortened by 0 bases and J by 9 bases, with 10 bases between the two germline ends. CDR3 region: CASSLEQGRQYF. CDR3 DNA sequence: TGCGCCAGCAGCTTGGAGCAGGGGAGGCAGTACTTC.